This T cell receptor (beta chain) appears in the sequencing data of a study of blood T cell repertoires in COVID-19. Overall study context: Acute-phase and convalescent COVID-19 samples originated in the United States, Italy and Spain. PBMCs, B-cell-depleted T cells, or T cells were the source of the cDNA or gDNA that made up the material.

As originally analysed: Reference gene primer amplification gave estimated nucleated cell counts. Data came from immunoSEQ multiplex PCR; TCRdb stores just in-frame clones and leaves some out. V and J calls and clone size are as listed in that table; D and trimming were resolved from the DNA. The profile shows under 250,000 clones, 80% to 90% of them singletons. Assignment of participants to cohorts was predicated upon participant-reported clinical history. Germline CDR1 and CDR2: SGHTA and FQGTGA. V was pared by 4 bases and J by 3 bases, with 3 bases of the junction left unmatched. The CDR3 covers 14 residues.

The chain couples TRBV7-3 to TRBJ1-1; 9 bases agree with TRBD1. This clonotype was sampled from a woman between 18 and 29 years old in a cohort exposed to, infected with or recovered from COVID-19 (not recorded which). Sequencing was carried out using PBMCs or T cells enriched from blood (not recorded which). CDR3 DNA sequence: TGTGCCAGCAGCTCCTGGGACAGGGACACTGAAGCTTTCTTT. Translating gives CASSSWDRDTEAFF.